The 6 T cell receptor beta chains below come from one sample, sequenced in a study of OX40 agonist ivuxolimab in advanced cancers. Sequencing was performed with immunoSEQ multiplex PCR; in TCRdb, only in-frame clones are kept and a portion is missing. Counted here are around 14,000 clones, around 82% occurring once; the ten biggest clones make up roughly 19%. The starting material was CD4+ or CD8+ T cells sorted from blood, obtained in a trial of the OX40 agonist ivuxolimab. These receptors were taken from an adult with an advanced solid tumor such as melanoma, head and neck, liver or kidney cancer.

This clone is categorized as medium-sized. V and J are TRBV4-2 and TRBJ2-6, with D unresolved. The CDR3 has 16 residues. V was trimmed by 0 bases and J by 0 bases, leaving 6 bases between them. The germline V gene has CDR1 LGHNA and CDR2 YNFKEQ. The CDR3 sequence is CASSQEDGSGANVLTF. CDR3 coding DNA: TGTGCCAGCAGCCAAGAAGACGGCTCTGGGGCCAACGTCCTGACTTTC.

This clone is labeled medium-sized. V usage is TRBV9 and J usage is TRBJ1-1; D unclear. The CDR3 is made up of 13 amino acids. In germline, CDR1 is SGDLS, CDR2 YYNGEE. The V end was cut by 0 bases, the J end by 1 base, with 4 bases between. This CDR3 is CASSVDWNTEAFF. Written as DNA, the CDR3 is TGTGCCAGCAGCGTAGACTGGAACACTGAAGCTTTCTTT. Full variable domain (missing parts from reference TRBV9 and TRBJ1-1): DSGVTQTPKHLITATGQRVTLRCSPRSGDLSVYWYQQSLDQGLQFLIQYYNGEERAKGNILERFSAQQFPDLHSELNLSSLELGDSALYFCASSVDWNTEAFFGQGTRLTVV.

This chain joins TRBV19 and TRBJ2-3; unclear D gene. The length of the CDR3 is 14 residues. V lost 8 bases to trimming and J lost 4 bases, with 16 bases between them. CDR1 is LNHDA, CDR2 SQIVND, per germline (reference sequence). This CDR3 is CASDLVFGADTQYF. The CDR3 coding sequence is TGTGCCAGTGATCTAGTGTTTGGCGCAGATACGCAGTATTTT.

The chain carries TRBV5-1 and TRBJ2-3, with unresolved D. The CDR3 is 14 residues long. Germline CDR1 is SGHRS and CDR2 is YFSETQ. Trimming left V 5 bases short and J 3 bases short, with 13 bases between. CDR3 coding DNA: TGCGCCAGCAGACACCGTATAGGGACAGATACGCAGTATTTT. Translated: CASRHRIGTDTQYF.

The genes are TRBV7-3 and TRBJ2-3; D unclear. V was clipped by 5 bases and J by 3 bases, with 3 bases between them. The CDR3 runs to 11 residues. Germline CDR1 reads SGHTA; CDR2 reads FQGTGA. The CDR3 loop reads CASSLTDTQYF. The CDR3 DNA reads TGTGCCAGCAGCCTTACAGATACGCAGTATTTT.

This rearrangement joins TRBV6-6 to TRBJ2-7, with D unresolved. This CDR3 comprises 15 residues. Trimming stripped 1 base from V and 4 bases from J, with 14 bases between. Per germline, CDR1 MNHNY and CDR2 SVGAGI (reference sequence). The CDR3 here is CASSYFRASLYEQYF. CDR3 nucleotides: TGTGCCAGCAGTTACTTCCGGGCCTCCTTGTACGAGCAGTACTTC.